A few counts support the clone carrying this T cell receptor beta chain. The germline CDR1 and CDR2 sequences are SGHVS and FNYEAQ. With V trimmed by 1 base and J by 5 bases, 3 bases remained unmatched. CDR3 length equals 16 residues. TCRdb reanalysed the 5' RACE reads using MiXCR and keeps one entry per CDR3 protein. Of a few hundred thousand distinct CDR3 sequences in the sample, approximately 13% were seen once. The data belong to a study of identical twins. The sample was also reused in another study, on yellow fever vaccine responses in identical twins.

The chain has TRBV7-6 and TRBJ2-1, with TRBD2 matching 12 bases. The receptor comes from a woman younger than 35 in good health. Material for sequencing was CD8+ T cells sorted from blood. The CDR3 DNA sequence: TGTGCCAGCAGCTTAGGTCTAGCGGGAGGGAACAATGAGCAGTTCTTC. It specifies CASSLGLAGGNNEQFF.